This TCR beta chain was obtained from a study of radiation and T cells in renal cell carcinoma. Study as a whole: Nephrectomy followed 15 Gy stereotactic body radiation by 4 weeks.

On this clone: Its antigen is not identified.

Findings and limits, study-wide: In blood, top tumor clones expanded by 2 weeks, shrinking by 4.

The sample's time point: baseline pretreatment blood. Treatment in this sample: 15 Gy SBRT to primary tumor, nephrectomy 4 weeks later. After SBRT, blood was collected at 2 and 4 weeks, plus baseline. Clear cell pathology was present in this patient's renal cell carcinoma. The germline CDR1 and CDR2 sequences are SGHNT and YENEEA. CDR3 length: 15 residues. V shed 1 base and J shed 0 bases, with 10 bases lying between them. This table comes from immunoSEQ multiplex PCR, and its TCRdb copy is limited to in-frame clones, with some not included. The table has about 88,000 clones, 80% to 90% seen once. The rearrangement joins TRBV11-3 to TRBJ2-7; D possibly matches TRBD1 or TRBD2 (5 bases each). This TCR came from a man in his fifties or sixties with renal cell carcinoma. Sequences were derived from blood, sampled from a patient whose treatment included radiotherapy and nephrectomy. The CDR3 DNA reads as TGTGCCAGCAGCTTAGGGGGGACCGGCTCCTACGAGCAGTACTTC. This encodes CASSLGGTGSYEQYF. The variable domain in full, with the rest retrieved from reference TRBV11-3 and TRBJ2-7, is EAGVVQSPRYKIIEKKQPVAFWCNPISGHNTLYWYLQNLGQGPELLIRYENEEAVDDSQLPKDRFSAERLKGVDSTLKIQPAELGDSAVYLCASSLGGTGSYEQYFGPGTRLTVT.